The 27 T cell receptor beta chains below were found in one sample sequenced in a study of T cell repertoires in cytomegalovirus infection. These receptors have no identified antigens. Each CDR3 protein is one row after TCRdb ran MiXCR on the reads. Here the sample spans about 130,000 distinct CDR3 sequences, 20% to 30% being singletons. The sequenced sample was PBMCs, sequenced either directly or after in vitro stimulation (not recorded which). Receptors originate from a human donor in good health (CMV status not recorded). Some clones in this sample may be carry-over from other donors' samples.

This clonotype turned up a few times. V gene TRBV28 combines with J gene TRBJ1-1; no definite D call. The CDR3 runs to 11 residues. The V gene lost 3 bases and the J gene lost 6 bases, with 5 bases spanning the gap. The V gene's germline CDR1 is MDHEN and CDR2 SYDVKM. This CDR3 reads CASSFLAEAFF. CDR3 bases: TGTGCCAGCAGTTTTCTAGCTGAAGCTTTCTTT.

V is TRBV7-2 and J is TRBJ1-2; 9 bases map to TRBD1. Trimming removed 3 bases from V and 8 bases from J; junction bases left unmatched: 10. This CDR3 is built from 15 residues. Germline V gene lookup returns CDR1 SGHTA and CDR2 FQGNSA. Here the CDR3 reads CASSFDPGQGMGYTF. CDR3 in DNA: TGTGCCAGCAGCTTCGACCCGGGACAGGGTATGGGCTACACCTTC.

Ten or more counts support this clonotype. The chain recombines TRBV7-2 with TRBJ1-3; maybe TRBD1 (5 bases). The CDR3 has 15 amino acids. CDR1 SGHTA and CDR2 FQGNSA come from the germline V gene. With 0 bases removed from V and 2 bases from J, the gap between germline ends came to 8 bases. For the CDR3, the DNA is TGTGCCAGCAGCTTAGCGCCAGGGCCTGGAAACACCATATATTTT. Its protein is CASSLAPGPGNTIYF.

In this sample, this clonotype turned up a few times. The chain has TRBV28 and TRBJ1-5, with D perhaps matching TRBD1 (6 bases). Germline loops: CDR1 MDHEN, CDR2 SYDVKM. This CDR3 comprises 15 residues. The ends were cut back, 6 bases at V and 3 bases at J, with 15 bases in the middle. This CDR3 is CASRTGMLFNQPQHF. In DNA form, the CDR3 reads TGTGCCAGCAGAACAGGGATGTTATTCAATCAGCCCCAGCATTTT.

Remarks on this clonotype: One end of the junction fails to match germline, which may point to a read error. CDR3 bases: TGTGCCAGCAGCTTAGGTTCGAACCTGGGACTAGCGGAGGTCGAGCAGTACTTT. Translation gives CASSLGSNLGLAEVEQYF. The chain uses TRBV7-9 and TRBJ2-7; the match to TRBD2 covers 11 bases. The CDR3 consists of 18 residues. CDR1 and CDR2 from the germline V gene are SEHNR and FQNEAQ (reference sequence).

There are many counts of this clonotype. The CDR3 region has the DNA TGTGCCAGCAGTAGGGACAGGGGGCGCTTCGGGGAGCTGTTTTTT. Amino acids: CASSRDRGRFGELFF. The chain combines TRBV7-2 with TRBJ2-2, with 12 bases aligning to TRBD1. Germline values: CDR1 SGHTA, CDR2 FQGNSA. V dropped 6 bases and J dropped 7; count of bases not matched to a gene: 6. There are 15 residues in the CDR3.

The chain joins TRBV29-1 to TRBJ2-5; no firm D call. The CDR3 extends over 16 amino acids. V shed 5 bases and J shed 5 bases, with 24 bases lying between them. The germline V gene has CDR1 SQVTM and CDR2 ANQGSEA. Here the CDR3 DNA reads TGCAGCGTTCCGAAAGGTTCTGACTTCCTGGCTGAGACCCAGTACTTC. Protein sequence: CSVPKGSDFLAETQYF.

The chain recombines TRBV7-2 with TRBJ2-3, with D possibly being TRBD1 (6 bases). Trimming shortened V by 5 bases and J by 2 bases, and 20 bases separated the two germline ends. Germline values: CDR1 SGHTA, CDR2 FQGNSA. This CDR3 spans 17 amino acids. CDR3 nucleotide sequence: TGTGCCAGCAGCCTGATCACGGGACATCGGAACACAGATACGCAGTATTTT. Encoded protein: CASSLITGHRNTDTQYF.

V and J are TRBV10-2 and TRBJ2-1; D is unclear. The germline gives CDR1 WSHSY, CDR2 SAAADI. This CDR3 comprises 12 residues. V lost 9 bases, J lost 10 bases, and 16 bases lay in between. CDR3 protein: CASGGSRVEQFF. The CDR3 nucleotides are TGCGCCAGTGGCGGATCCCGTGTGGAGCAGTTCTTC.

The chain employs TRBV27 and TRBJ1-1; TRBD1 aligns across 8 bases. The ends lost 5 bases at V and 5 bases at J; junction bases unmatched: 10. Germline CDR1 and CDR2: MNHEY and SMNVEV (reference sequence). The CDR3 totals 15 residues. CDR3 nucleotides: TGTGCCAGCAGTAGACGGACAGGGAGAAATACTGAAGCTTTCTTT. The encoded protein is CASSRRTGRNTEAFF.

J is TRBJ2-3 and V is TRBV7-4, with TRBD2 as a possible D gene (6 bases). Germline CDR1 and CDR2: SGHVT and SQSDAQ. The CDR3 length is 15 residues. Trimming shortened V by 4 bases and J by 1 base, and 12 bases separated the two germline ends. The CDR3: CASSSIAARTDTQYF. CDR3 nucleotides: TGTGCCAGCAGCTCTATAGCGGCCCGCACAGATACGCAGTATTTT.

The rearrangement links TRBV11-3 to TRBJ2-3; D not certain. In germline, CDR1 is SGHNT, CDR2 YENEEA. This CDR3 is 14 amino acids long. The V gene lost 4 bases and the J gene lost 0 bases, with 8 bases spanning the gap. CDR3 residues: CASSSGISTDTQYF. The CDR3 region has the DNA TGTGCCAGCAGCTCCGGAATAAGCACAGATACGCAGTATTTT.

This clonotype has just a few counts. The chain is built from TRBV6-2 or TRBV6-3 and TRBJ2-5; the D gene is possibly TRBD1 (6 bases). V was clipped by 6 bases and J by 2 bases, with 16 bases between them. CDR1 is MNHEY and CDR2 is SVGEGT in the germline V gene. The length of the CDR3 is 15 residues. CDR3 amino acids: CASSYRVLGQETQYF. CDR3 in DNA: TGTGCCAGCAGCTACAGGGTTCTCGGGCAAGAGACCCAGTACTTC.

This clonotype was detected ten times or more. V gene TRBV6-1 combines with J gene TRBJ2-3, with TRBD2 identical over 7 bases. The CDR3 loop spans 15 amino acids. The junction had 5 bases not matched to a gene; V was cut back by 5 bases and J by 0 bases. CDR1 is MNHNS, CDR2 SASEGT, per germline. The CDR3 nucleotides are TGTGCCAGCAGTAGTACGGGAGGAAGCACAGATACGCAGTATTTT. This codes for CASSSTGGSTDTQYF.

The gene calls are TRBV6-6 and TRBJ2-1; no firm D call. Trimming stripped 2 bases from V and 10 bases from J, with 9 bases between. The length of the CDR3 is 12 residues. The germline V gene has CDR1 MNHNY and CDR2 SVGAGI (reference sequence). The CDR3 sequence: CASSYVRYEQFF. CDR3 in DNA: TGTGCCAGCAGTTACGTCCGATACGAGCAGTTCTTC.

This clonotype was counted only a few times. The V call is TRBV6-2 or TRBV6-3, the J call TRBJ1-4; no definite D call. Germline CDR1 MNHEY, CDR2 SVGEGT. The CDR3 runs to 16 residues. Deletions cut 4 bases from V and 0 bases from J, with 12 bases between. This chain's CDR3 is CASSSPFSATNEKLFF. In DNA form, the CDR3 reads TGTGCCAGCAGTTCCCCTTTCAGCGCAACTAATGAAAAACTGTTTTTT.

This clonotype came up a few times. The chain has TRBV27 and TRBJ2-7; maybe TRBD2 (6 bases). There are 15 residues in the CDR3. Germline CDR1 reads MNHEY; CDR2 reads SMNVEV (reference sequence). V lost 4 bases to trimming and J lost 8 bases, with 21 bases between them. CDR3 nucleotides: TGTGCCAGCAGTTCCACGGGACTCCAGATGAGTAAGCAGTACGTC. Its translation is CASSSTGLQMSKQYV.

This clonotype was recorded many times. The chain joins TRBV4-1 to TRBJ1-5, with D possibly TRBD1 on 5 matching bases. This CDR3 spans 17 amino acids. CDR1 MGHRA and CDR2 YSYEKL come from the germline V gene. V was pared by 1 base and J by 1 base, with 14 bases between. CDR3 nucleotide sequence: TGCGCCAGCAGCCAAGTCGCCGGGAAGGGGAGCAATCAGCCCCAGCATTTT. This translates into CASSQVAGKGSNQPQHF.

This clonotype was detected only a few times. This rearrangement joins TRBV6-2 or TRBV6-3 to TRBJ1-5; no reliable D call. Germline V gives CDR1 MNHEY, CDR2 SVGEGT. Trimming took off 2 bases at V and 3 bases at J, with 8 bases between the two ends. The CDR3 totals 14 residues. The CDR3 region is CASSYGEVNQPQHF. The CDR3 bases are TGTGCCAGCAGTTACGGGGAAGTCAATCAGCCCCAGCATTTT.

This clonotype was seen a handful of times. V is TRBV12-3 or TRBV12-4 and J is TRBJ1-1, with D possibly being TRBD1 (5 bases). V lost 6 bases and J 6 bases, leaving 14 bases between the germline ends. This CDR3 has 13 residues. For the CDR3, the DNA is TGTGCCAGCAGCCTCAGGGCGGGGGCTGAAGCTTTCTTT. Translating gives CASSLRAGAEAFF.

This clonotype has more than one count but fewer than ten. The chain combines TRBV12-3 or TRBV12-4 with TRBJ1-4, with 9 bases matching TRBD1. J lost 7 bases, V lost 6 bases, and 6 bases had no gene match. This CDR3 contains 14 residues. CDR3 sequence (DNA): TGTGCCAGCAGGCCCGGGACAGGGCTTGAAAAACTGTTTTTT. This encodes CASRPGTGLEKLFF.

Many counts were recorded for this clonotype. The chain couples TRBV4-1 to TRBJ2-3; 8 nucleotides match TRBD2. Looked up from germline, CDR1 is MGHRA and CDR2 is YSYEKL. The CDR3 is 17 amino acids. The junction had 6 bases not matched to a gene; V was cut back by 0 bases and J by 1 base. This CDR3 reads CASSQEGTRGGTDTQYF. Written as DNA, the CDR3 is TGCGCCAGCAGCCAAGAAGGGACTAGGGGAGGCACAGATACGCAGTATTTT.

The rearrangement uses TRBV11-1 and TRBJ2-1; TRBD2 is a possible D gene (6 bases). Trimming pared 2 bases from V and 2 bases from J, leaving 13 bases between. Germline CDR1 SGHAT, CDR2 FQDESV (reference sequence). The CDR3 spans 16 residues. CDR3 sequence (DNA): TGTGCCAGCAGCTTAAGGGGCGGGATAGCCTACAATGAGCAGTTCTTC. This encodes CASSLRGGIAYNEQFF. The variable domain in full, completed from reference TRBV11-1 and TRBJ2-1, reads EAEVAQSPRYKITEKSQAVAFWCDPISGHATLYWYRQILGQGPELLVQFQDESVVDDSQLPKDRFSAERLKGVDSTLKIQPAELGDSAMYLCASSLRGGIAYNEQFFGPGTRLTVL.

The V and J genes are TRBV7-9 and TRBJ2-1, with D tentatively TRBD2 (6 bases). Germline values: CDR1 SEHNR, CDR2 FQNEAQ (reference sequence). V gave up 1 base and J gave up 3 bases, with 13 bases separating them. The CDR3 sequence is 16 residues long. CDR3 DNA sequence: TGTGCCAGCAGCTTAGGGCCGGGACTGAACTACAATGAGCAGTTCTTC. Translated: CASSLGPGLNYNEQFF.

This clonotype was detected only a few times. The rearrangement uses TRBV6-2 or TRBV6-3 and TRBJ1-1; the D gene is possibly TRBD1 (5 bases). The CDR3 consists of 14 residues. Germline CDR1 reads MNHEY; CDR2 reads SVGEGT. V was trimmed by 0 bases and J by 6 bases, leaving 11 bases between them. Here the CDR3 DNA reads TGTGCCAGCAGTTACTCGGGGGGGGTGGCTGAAGCTTTCTTT. Its translation is CASSYSGGVAEAFF.

By share, this clonotype ranks as medium-sized. The chain uses TRBV7-2 and TRBJ1-6, with D unclear. CDR3 length: 13 amino acids. Germline assignment: CDR1 SGHTA and CDR2 FQGNSA. The V end was cut by 5 bases, the J end by 7 bases, with 9 bases between. CDR3 sequence: CASSLTTNSPLHF. The CDR3 DNA follows: TGTGCCAGCAGCCTAACGACCAATTCACCCCTCCACTTT. The full variable domain, in which reference TRBV7-2 and TRBJ1-6 provide the parts outside the CDR3, is GAGVSQSPSNKVTEKGKDVELRCDPISGHTALYWYRQSLGQGLEFLIYFQGNSAPDKSGLPSDRFSAERTGGSVSTLTIQRTQQEDSAVYLCASSLTTNSPLHFGNGTRLTVT.

This clonotype has just a few counts. V usage is TRBV19 and J usage is TRBJ2-5; D ambiguous. This CDR3 comprises 13 residues. The V end lost 5 bases, the J end lost 0 bases, and 7 bases lay between the germline ends. Germline V gene sequence: CDR1 LNHDA, CDR2 SQIVND (reference sequence). The CDR3 nucleotides read TGTGCCAGTAGTGTCCGGTACCAAGAGACCCAGTACTTC. Translation: CASSVRYQETQYF. The full variable domain, its missing parts supplied by reference TRBV19 and TRBJ2-5, is DGGITQSPKYLFRKEGQNVTLSCEQNLNHDAMYWYRQDPGQGLRLIYYSQIVNDFQKGDIAEGYSVSREKKESFPLTVTSAQKNPTAFYLCASSVRYQETQYFGPGTRLLVL.